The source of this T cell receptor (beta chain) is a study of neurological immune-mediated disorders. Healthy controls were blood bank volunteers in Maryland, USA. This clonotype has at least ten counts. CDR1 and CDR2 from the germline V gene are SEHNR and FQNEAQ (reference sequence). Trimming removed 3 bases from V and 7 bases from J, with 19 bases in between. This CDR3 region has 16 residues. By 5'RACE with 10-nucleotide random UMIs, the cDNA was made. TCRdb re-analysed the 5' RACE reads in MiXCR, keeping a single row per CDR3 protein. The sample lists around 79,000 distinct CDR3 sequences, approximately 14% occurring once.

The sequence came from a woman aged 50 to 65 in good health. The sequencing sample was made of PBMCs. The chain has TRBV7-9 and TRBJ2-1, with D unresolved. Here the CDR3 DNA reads TGTGCCAGCAGCTTCCGGGTTCGACCCCCCGGGAATGAGCAGTTCTTC. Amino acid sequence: CASSFRVRPPGNEQFF.